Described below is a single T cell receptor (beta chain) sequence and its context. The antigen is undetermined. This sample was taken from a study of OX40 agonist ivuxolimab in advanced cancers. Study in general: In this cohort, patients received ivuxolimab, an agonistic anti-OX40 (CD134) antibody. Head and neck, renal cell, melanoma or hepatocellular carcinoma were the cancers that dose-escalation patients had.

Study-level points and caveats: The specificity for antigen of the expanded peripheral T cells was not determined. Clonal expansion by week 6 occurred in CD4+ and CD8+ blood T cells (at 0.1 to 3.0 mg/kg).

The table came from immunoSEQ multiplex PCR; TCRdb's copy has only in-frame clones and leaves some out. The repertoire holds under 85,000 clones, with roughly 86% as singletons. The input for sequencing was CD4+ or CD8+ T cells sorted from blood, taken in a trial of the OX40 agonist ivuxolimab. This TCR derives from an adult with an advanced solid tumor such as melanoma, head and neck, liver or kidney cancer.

The CDR3 DNA reads as TGCGCCAGCAGTCGGAAGGGGGCCGGCAATGAGCAGTTCTTC. Its protein is CASSRKGAGNEQFF. This sequence joins TRBV10-1 and TRBJ2-1, with 7 bases that match TRBD1. V was clipped by 5 bases and J by 6 bases; unmatched bases: 7. CDR3 length: 14 amino acids. The V gene's germline CDR1 is WNHNN and CDR2 SYGVQD (reference sequence).